A selection of T cell receptor beta chains follows, all from one sample in a study of CD4+ T cells in melanoma. Clones were read by immunoSEQ multiplex PCR, and TCRdb kept only the in-frame ones, dropping some. The sample holds 10,000 to 12,000 clones, about 72% seen once. The sequencing input was cells from a culture (not recorded whether cultured in vitro). These receptor sequences come from a human donor with melanoma. The CDR3 runs from the conserved cysteine through the conserved F or W. A D gene is named only where the DNA matches it firmly. Rows may omit the clone size; those that give it use once, few, many or a size class.

j_gene	abundance	v_gene	d_gene	CDR3aa	CDR3nt
TRBJ1-6	.	TRBV30	.	CAWSLLNEGSPLHF	TGTGCCTGGAGTCTCCTTAACGAGGGGTCACCCCTCCACTTT
TRBJ1-2	.	TRBV10-1	.	CASSDSQGGAVSYGYTF	TGCGCCAGCAGTGATTCCCAGGGAGGGGCCGTGAGCTATGGCTACACCTTC
TRBJ2-5	.	TRBV7-9	.	CASSLADSGTQYF	TGTGCCAGCAGCTTGGCGGACAGCGGGACCCAGTACTTC
TRBJ1-5	.	TRBV27	.	CASSLSGPGQPQHF	TGTGCCAGCAGTTTATCCGGCCCCGGACAGCCCCAGCATTTT
TRBJ2-3	.	TRBV5-8	TRBD2	CASSQPGLAGGRDTQYF	TGTGCCAGCAGCCAGCCGGGACTAGCGGGGGGAAGAGATACGCAGTATTTT
TRBJ2-7	.	TRBV4-1	.	CASSLAGVAYEQYF	TGCGCCAGCAGCTTGGCAGGGGTGGCCTACGAGCAGTACTTC
TRBJ2-4	.	TRBV6-1	.	CASSARAGPRIQYF	TGTGCCAGCAGTGCACGAGCAGGCCCTCGGATTCAGTACTTC
TRBJ1-1	.	TRBV5-4	TRBD1	CASSGGQVRNTEAFF	TGTGCCAGCAGCGGCGGACAGGTGAGGAACACTGAAGCTTTCTTT
TRBJ2-7	once	TRBV7-2	TRBD1	CASSLGQGREQYF	TGTGCCAGCAGCTTAGGACAGGGTCGTGAGCAGTACTTC
TRBJ2-7	.	TRBV6-6	.	CAISANGMGEQYF	TGTGCCATCAGTGCGAACGGAATGGGCGAGCAGTACTTC
TRBJ1-3	medium-sized	TRBV4-1	.	CASSQVEQGARGNTIYF	TGCGCCAGCAGCCAAGTAGAGCAGGGAGCGAGGGGAAACACCATATATTTT
TRBJ2-3	.	TRBV2	TRBD2	CASRGGLAGGGDTQYF	TGTGCCAGCAGGGGGGGACTAGCGGGGGGCGGGGATACGCAGTATTTT
TRBJ1-1	.	TRBV6-5	.	CATYQNRNVNTEAFF	TGTGCCACCTATCAGAATAGAAACGTGAACACTGAAGCTTTCTTT
TRBJ1-6	few	TRBV5-1	.	CASSLSGAEEALHF	TGCGCCAGCAGCTTGTCAGGTGCCGAGGAGGCCCTCCACTTT
TRBJ1-5	.	TRBV6-5	.	CASSYDQTNQPQHF	TGTGCCAGCAGTTACGACCAAACAAACCAGCCCCAGCATTTT
TRBJ1-3	.	TRBV9	.	CASSTTGSGNTIYF	TGTGCCAGCAGCACCACAGGGTCTGGAAACACCATATATTTT
TRBJ1-1	once	TRBV11-2	.	CASSLGVGNTEAFF	TGTGCCAGCAGCTTAGGGGTGGGGAACACTGAAGCTTTCTTT
TRBJ1-5	.	TRBV2	.	CASMGRSRMTQHF	TGTGCCAGCATGGGCCGTTCTAGGATGACCCAGCATTTT
TRBJ1-4	.	TRBV6-5	.	CASSYSYRRDEKLFF	TGTGCCAGCAGTTACTCGTACAGGAGGGATGAAAAACTGTTTTTT
TRBJ2-1	.	TRBV29-1	.	CSVDRWGGARNEQFF	TGCAGCGTTGATAGGTGGGGGGGGGCCCGGAATGAGCAGTTCTTC
TRBJ2-6	.	TRBV5-1	.	CASSLPLKLSGANVLTF	TGCGCCAGCAGCTTGCCCCTAAAACTCTCTGGGGCCAACGTCCTGACTTTC
TRBJ1-1	.	TRBV25-1	TRBD1	CASSQTGVNTEAFF	TGTGCCAGCAGTCAAACAGGGGTGAACACTGAAGCTTTCTTT
TRBJ1-4	.	TRBV7-9	.	CASSLVQGSGEKLFF	TGTGCCAGCAGCTTAGTGCAGGGGAGTGGTGAAAAACTGTTTTTT
TRBJ2-5	few	TRBV4-1	TRBD2	CASSHIGGGRETQYF	TGCGCCAGCAGCCATATCGGGGGGGGCCGGGAGACCCAGTACTTC
TRBJ1-4	once	TRBV5-1	TRBD1	CASRLTGTGIGANEKLFF	TGCGCCAGCAGGCTGACCGGGACAGGGATCGGGGCTAATGAAAAACTGTTTTTT
TRBJ2-1	.	TRBV2	.	CASQTAQSSYNEQFF	TGTGCCAGCCAGACTGCCCAGAGCTCCTACAATGAGCAGTTCTTC
TRBJ2-5	.	TRBV5-5	.	CASSLMTEQETQYF	TGTGCCAGCAGCTTGATGACAGAACAAGAGACCCAGTACTTC
TRBJ2-4	once	TRBV19	.	CASSISGEDIQYF	TGTGCCAGTAGTATATCGGGGGAGGACATTCAGTACTTC
TRBJ1-2	.	TRBV5-1	TRBD1	CASSRDRGRDYGYTF	TGCGCCAGCAGTCGGGACAGGGGGCGAGACTATGGCTACACCTTC
TRBJ1-2	.	TRBV4-1	.	CASSQEGADLFYGYTF	TGCGCCAGCAGCCAAGAAGGGGCCGACCTGTTCTATGGCTACACCTTC
TRBJ1-1	few	TRBV19	.	CASSSEQNTEAFF	TGTGCCAGTAGTTCAGAGCAGAACACTGAAGCTTTCTTT
TRBJ2-6	.	TRBV19	TRBD1	CASSSTGYGANVLTF	TGTGCCAGTAGTTCGACAGGGTACGGGGCCAACGTCCTGACTTTC
TRBJ2-7	.	TRBV5-1	.	CASSLQDSYEQYF	TGCGCCAGCAGCTTGCAGGACTCCTACGAGCAGTACTTC
TRBJ1-1	.	TRBV5-1	TRBD1	CASKGTGVWYTEAFF	TGCGCCAGCAAAGGGACAGGGGTTTGGTACACTGAAGCTTTCTTT
TRBJ2-1	.	TRBV29-1	.	CSVNQGWGEQFF	TGCAGCGTTAACCAGGGTTGGGGTGAGCAGTTCTTC
TRBJ2-7	.	TRBV14	.	CASSQDSYEQYF	TGTGCCAGCAGCCAAGACAGCTACGAGCAGTACTTC
TRBJ1-5	.	TRBV6-6	.	CASRWDGNSNQPQHF	TGTGCCAGCAGATGGGACGGCAATAGCAATCAGCCCCAGCATTTT
TRBJ2-2	.	TRBV7-8	TRBD1	CASAIGGAGELFF	TGTGCCAGCGCGATAGGGGGCGCGGGGGAGCTGTTTTTT
TRBJ2-7	.	TRBV5-1	TRBD1	CASSWMGQSYEQYF	TGCGCCAGCAGCTGGATGGGACAGAGCTACGAGCAGTACTTC
TRBJ1-5	.	TRBV6-6	.	CASSPPGQGGQPQHF	TGTGCCAGCAGTCCACCTGGGCAGGGCGGGCAGCCCCAGCATTTT
TRBJ1-2	.	TRBV4-2	.	CASSQGGVRAPSGYTF	TGTGCCAGCAGCCAAGGCGGTGTGAGGGCACCTTCTGGCTACACCTTC
TRBJ1-5	.	TRBV2	TRBD1	CASRLDRGSVINQPQHF	TGTGCCAGCAGGCTTGACAGGGGAAGCGTCATCAATCAGCCCCAGCATTTT
TRBJ2-3	.	TRBV5-1	.	CASRRGQGDRTDTQYF	TGCGCCAGCAGGCGGGGGCAGGGGGATCGAACGGATACGCAGTATTTT
TRBJ1-1	.	TRBV7-9	.	CASSSKVAHFGVTEAFF	TGTGCCAGCAGCTCAAAGGTCGCTCATTTCGGAGTGACTGAAGCTTTCTTT
TRBJ1-5	.	TRBV5-8	TRBD1	CASSQPFTGENNQPQHF	TGTGCCAGCAGTCAACCCTTTACAGGGGAGAACAATCAGCCCCAGCATTTT
TRBJ2-7	.	TRBV30	TRBD1	CAFRDRGLYEQYF	TGTGCCTTCCGGGACAGGGGGCTGTACGAGCAGTACTTC
TRBJ2-7	few	TRBV7-3	.	CASSLYTRPHEQYF	TGTGCCAGCAGCTTATATACCCGTCCCCACGAGCAGTACTTC
TRBJ2-3	.	TRBV15	.	CATSRESQDTQYF	TGTGCCACCAGCAGAGAGAGTCAAGATACGCAGTATTTT
TRBJ2-1	.	TRBV2	TRBD2	CASSFLAGDTNEQFF	TGTGCCAGCAGTTTCCTAGCGGGGGATACCAATGAGCAGTTCTTC
TRBJ1-3	.	TRBV18	.	CASSSDRSSGNTIYF	TGTGCCAGCTCATCTGACAGGAGCTCTGGAAACACCATATATTTT
TRBJ1-5	.	TRBV28	.	CASSFPLNQPQHF	TGTGCCAGCAGTTTCCCCCTTAATCAGCCCCAGCATTTT
TRBJ2-7	.	TRBV6-1	.	CASSMTRLDSYEQYF	TGTGCCAGCAGCATGACTAGACTGGACTCCTACGAGCAGTACTTC
TRBJ1-5	.	TRBV19	.	CASCDSANLYQPQHF	TGTGCCAGTTGTGACAGCGCCAACCTTTATCAGCCCCAGCATTTT
TRBJ2-1	once	TRBV10-2	TRBD1	CASRGTGAANEQFF	TGCGCCAGCAGGGGGACAGGGGCCGCCAATGAGCAGTTCTTC
TRBJ1-4	few	TRBV21-1	.	CASSSLDGCNEKLFF	TGTGCCAGCAGCAGCCTGGACGGTTGTAATGAAAAACTGTTTTTT
TRBJ2-2	few	TRBV7-3	.	CASSLLPTLNTGELFF	TGTGCCAGCAGCTTACTTCCGACACTGAACACCGGGGAGCTGTTTTTT
TRBJ1-5	.	TRBV5-1	TRBD1	CASSYYRGSSNQPQHF	TGTGCCAGCAGCTATTACAGGGGGAGTAGCAATCAGCCCCAGCATTTT
TRBJ2-3	.	TRBV7-9	.	CASSLALGDTQYF	TGTGCCAGCAGCTTAGCGTTGGGGGATACGCAGTATTTT